This is a list of T cell receptor beta chains from one sample in a study of blood T cell repertoires in COVID-19. Some clones are missing from TCRdb's copy, which holds only in-frame ones; the method was immunoSEQ multiplex PCR. This table has around 100,000 clones, about nine tenths appearing once. The sequenced material came from peripheral blood. Receptor source: a woman aged 45-65 years with acute or convalescent COVID-19. Both conserved end residues are part of each CDR3. Each record gives: J gene, D gene, V gene, clone size, CDR3 DNA, CDR3 protein. A D gene is named only where the DNA matches it firmly. Rows give clone size only sometimes, using once, few, many, or a class for an expanded clone.

>TRBJ1-1|TRBD1|TRBV10-2|once
TGCGCCAGCATTACCGGGACAGACACTGAAGCTTTCTTT
CASITGTDTEAFF
>TRBJ1-6|TRBD1|TRBV9|.
TGTGCCAGCAGCACAGGGGGCAATTCACCCCTCCACTTT
CASSTGGNSPLHF
>TRBJ1-1|.|TRBV7-3|few
TGTGCCAGCAGCTTAGGGGCCATGAACACTGAAGCTTTCTTT
CASSLGAMNTEAFF
>TRBJ2-4|TRBD2|TRBV27|.
TGTGCCAGCAGTTTATGGGGCGGGAGGGGAGCCAAAAACATTCAGTACTTC
CASSLWGGRGAKNIQYF
>TRBJ2-5|.|TRBV14|.
TGTGCCAGCAGCCACACAAGTACAGGGACCCAGTACTTC
CASSHTSTGTQYF
>TRBJ1-6|.|TRBV7-8|once
TGTGCCAGCAGCTTGGCAGGGACACGCAATTCACCCCTCCACTTT
CASSLAGTRNSPLHF
>TRBJ1-1|.|TRBV18|.
TGTGCCAGCTCACCGGATGGTGGACTTGAATCTTTCTTT
CASSPDGGLESFF
>TRBJ1-1|.|TRBV5-4|.
TGTGCCAGCAGCCCGACACCGGTGAACACTGAAGCTTTCTTT
CASSPTPVNTEAFF
>TRBJ2-1|.|TRBV4-2|.
TGTGCCAGCAGCCAACAGGCCGGCGAGACGGGGGACGACAATGAGCAGTTCTTC
CASSQQAGETGDDNEQFF
>TRBJ2-1|.|TRBV7-2|.
TGTGCCAGCAGCTCCCTACAGGGCAGGTCCAATGAGCAGTTCTTC
CASSSLQGRSNEQFF
>TRBJ1-2|TRBD1|TRBV18|.
TGTGCCAGCTCACCCGGGACAGGCGGGGCGGGCGGCTACACCTTC
CASSPGTGGAGGYTF
>TRBJ1-5|.|TRBV24-1|.
TGTGCCACCAGTGAGGGGGGAGCGCAGCCCCAGCATTTT
CATSEGGAQPQHF
>TRBJ2-1|.|TRBV20-1|few
TGCAGTGCTACTGACTACTCCATGGCCTACAATGAGCAGTTCTTC
CSATDYSMAYNEQFF
>TRBJ2-1|.|TRBV28|.
TGTGCCAGCAGTCCGAGGAGTATCAATGAGCAGTTCTTC
CASSPRSINEQFF